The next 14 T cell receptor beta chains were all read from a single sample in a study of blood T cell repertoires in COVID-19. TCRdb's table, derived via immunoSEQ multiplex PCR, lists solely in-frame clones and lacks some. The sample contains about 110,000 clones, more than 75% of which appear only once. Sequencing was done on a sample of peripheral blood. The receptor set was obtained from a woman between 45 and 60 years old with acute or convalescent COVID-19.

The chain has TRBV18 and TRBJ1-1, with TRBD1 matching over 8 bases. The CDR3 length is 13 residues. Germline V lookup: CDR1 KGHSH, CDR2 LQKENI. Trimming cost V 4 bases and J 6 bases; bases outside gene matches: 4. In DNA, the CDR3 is TGTGCCAGCTCACTCCACAGGGGGGCTGAAGCTTTCTTT. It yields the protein CASSLHRGAEAFF.

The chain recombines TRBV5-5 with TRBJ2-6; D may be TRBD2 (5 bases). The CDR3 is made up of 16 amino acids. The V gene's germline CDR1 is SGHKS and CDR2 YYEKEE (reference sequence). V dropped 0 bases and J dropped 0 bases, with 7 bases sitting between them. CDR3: CASSLGRDSGANVLTF. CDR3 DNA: TGTGCCAGCAGCTTGGGTCGGGACTCTGGGGCCAACGTCCTGACTTTC.

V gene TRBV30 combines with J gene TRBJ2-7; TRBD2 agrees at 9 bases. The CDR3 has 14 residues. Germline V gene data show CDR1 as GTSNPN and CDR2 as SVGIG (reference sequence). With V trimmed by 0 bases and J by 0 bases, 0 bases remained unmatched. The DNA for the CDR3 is TGTGCCTGGAGTGTAGCGGGAGGCTCCTACGAGCAGTACTTC. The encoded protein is CAWSVAGGSYEQYF.

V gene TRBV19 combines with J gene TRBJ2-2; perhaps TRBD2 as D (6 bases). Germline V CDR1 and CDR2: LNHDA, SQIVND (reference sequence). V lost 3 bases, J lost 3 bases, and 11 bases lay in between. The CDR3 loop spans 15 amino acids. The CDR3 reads CASSMETSYTGELFF. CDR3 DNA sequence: TGTGCCAGTAGTATGGAAACTAGCTACACCGGGGAGCTGTTTTTT.

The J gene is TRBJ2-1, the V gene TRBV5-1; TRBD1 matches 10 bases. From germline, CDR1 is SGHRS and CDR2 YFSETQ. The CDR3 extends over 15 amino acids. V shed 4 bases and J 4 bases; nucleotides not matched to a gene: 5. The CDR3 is CASSPRTGGYNEQFF. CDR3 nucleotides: TGCGCCAGCAGCCCGAGGACAGGGGGGTACAATGAGCAGTTCTTC. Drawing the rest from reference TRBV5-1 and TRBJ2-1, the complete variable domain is KAGVTQTPRYLIKTRGQQVTLSCSPISGHRSVSWYQQTPGQGLQFLFEYFSETQRNKGNFPGRFSGRQFSNSRSEMNVSTLELGDSALYLCASSPRTGGYNEQFFGPGTRLTVL.

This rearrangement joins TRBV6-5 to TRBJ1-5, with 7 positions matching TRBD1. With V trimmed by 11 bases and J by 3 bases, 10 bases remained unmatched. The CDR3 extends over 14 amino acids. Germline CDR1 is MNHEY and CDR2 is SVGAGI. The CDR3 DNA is TGTGCCCGACACAGGGACAGCTCCAATCAGCCCCAGCATTTT. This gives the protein CARHRDSSNQPQHF.

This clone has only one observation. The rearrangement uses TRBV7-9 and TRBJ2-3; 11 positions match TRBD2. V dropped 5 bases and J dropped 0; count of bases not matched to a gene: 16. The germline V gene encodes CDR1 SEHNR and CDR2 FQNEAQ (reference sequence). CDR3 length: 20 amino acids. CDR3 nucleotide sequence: TGTGCCAGCAGCAAGTGGTTGACTAGCGGGGCGGCACTTAGCACAGATACGCAGTATTTT. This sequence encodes CASSKWLTSGAALSTDTQYF.

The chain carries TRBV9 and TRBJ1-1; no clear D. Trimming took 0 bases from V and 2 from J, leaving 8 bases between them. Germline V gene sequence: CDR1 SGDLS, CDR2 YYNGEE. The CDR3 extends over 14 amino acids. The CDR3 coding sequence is TGTGCCAGCAGCGTAGCAGGCATCAACACTGAAGCTTTCTTT. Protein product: CASSVAGINTEAFF.

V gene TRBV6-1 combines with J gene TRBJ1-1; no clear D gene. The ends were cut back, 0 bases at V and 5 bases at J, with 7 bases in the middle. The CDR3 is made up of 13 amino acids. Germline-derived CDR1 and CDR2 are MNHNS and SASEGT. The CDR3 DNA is TGTGCCAGCAGTGAAGCCGCGTGGACTGAAGCTTTCTTT. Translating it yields CASSEAAWTEAFF.

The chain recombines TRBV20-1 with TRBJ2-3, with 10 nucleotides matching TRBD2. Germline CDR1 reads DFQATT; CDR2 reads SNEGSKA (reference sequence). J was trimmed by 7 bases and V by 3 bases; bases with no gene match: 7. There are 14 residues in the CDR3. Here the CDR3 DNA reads TGCAGTGCTAGTAGAGCGGGAGGGCCCAATACGCAGTATTTT. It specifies CSASRAGGPNTQYF.

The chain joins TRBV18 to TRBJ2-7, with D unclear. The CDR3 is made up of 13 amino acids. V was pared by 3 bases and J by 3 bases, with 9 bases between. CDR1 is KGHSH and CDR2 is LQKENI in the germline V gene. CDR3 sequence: CASSPDSYYEQYF. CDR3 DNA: TGTGCCAGCTCACCCGACTCGTACTACGAGCAGTACTTC. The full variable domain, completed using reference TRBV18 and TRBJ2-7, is NAGVMQNPRHLVRRRGQEARLRCSPMKGHSHVYWYRQLPEEGLKFMVYLQKENIIDESGMPKERFSAEFPKEGPSILRIQQVVRGDSAAYFCASSPDSYYEQYFGPGTRLTVT.

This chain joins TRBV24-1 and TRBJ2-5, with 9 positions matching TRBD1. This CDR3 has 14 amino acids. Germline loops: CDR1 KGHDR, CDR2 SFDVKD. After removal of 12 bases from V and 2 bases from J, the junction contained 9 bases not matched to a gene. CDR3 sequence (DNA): TGTGCCGCGTCGCGGACAGGGGAGCAAGAGACCCAGTACTTC. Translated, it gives CAASRTGEQETQYF.

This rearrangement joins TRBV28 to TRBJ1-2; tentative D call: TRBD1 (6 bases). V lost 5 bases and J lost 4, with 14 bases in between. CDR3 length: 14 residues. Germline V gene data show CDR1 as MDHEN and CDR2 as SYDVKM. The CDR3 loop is CASSLARGGYGYTF. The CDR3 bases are TGTGCCAGCAGTCTTGCTAGGGGGGGCTATGGCTACACCTTC.

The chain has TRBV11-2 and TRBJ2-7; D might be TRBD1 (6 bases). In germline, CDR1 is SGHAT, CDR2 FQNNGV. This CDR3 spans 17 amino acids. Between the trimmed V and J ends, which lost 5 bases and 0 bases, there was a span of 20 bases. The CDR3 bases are TGTGCCAGCAGCGCCCTATACAGGGTTCGTCCCTCCTACGAGCAGTACTTC. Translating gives CASSALYRVRPSYEQYF.